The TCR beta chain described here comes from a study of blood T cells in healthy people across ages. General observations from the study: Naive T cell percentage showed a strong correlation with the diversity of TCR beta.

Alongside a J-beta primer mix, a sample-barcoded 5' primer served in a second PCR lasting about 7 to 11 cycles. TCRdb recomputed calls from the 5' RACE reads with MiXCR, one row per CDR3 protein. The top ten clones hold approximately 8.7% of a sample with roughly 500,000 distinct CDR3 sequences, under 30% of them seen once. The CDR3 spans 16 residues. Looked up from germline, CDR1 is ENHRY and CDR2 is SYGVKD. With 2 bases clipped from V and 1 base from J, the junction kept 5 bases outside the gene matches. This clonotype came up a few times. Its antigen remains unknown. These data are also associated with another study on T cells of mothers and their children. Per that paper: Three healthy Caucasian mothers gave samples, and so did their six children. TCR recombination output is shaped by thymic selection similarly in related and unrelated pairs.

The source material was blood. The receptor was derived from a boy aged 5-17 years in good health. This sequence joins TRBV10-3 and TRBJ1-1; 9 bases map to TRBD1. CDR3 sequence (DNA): TGTGCCATCAGTGAGATTACAGGGGGCGAGAACACTGAAGCTTTCTTT. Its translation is CAISEITGGENTEAFF.